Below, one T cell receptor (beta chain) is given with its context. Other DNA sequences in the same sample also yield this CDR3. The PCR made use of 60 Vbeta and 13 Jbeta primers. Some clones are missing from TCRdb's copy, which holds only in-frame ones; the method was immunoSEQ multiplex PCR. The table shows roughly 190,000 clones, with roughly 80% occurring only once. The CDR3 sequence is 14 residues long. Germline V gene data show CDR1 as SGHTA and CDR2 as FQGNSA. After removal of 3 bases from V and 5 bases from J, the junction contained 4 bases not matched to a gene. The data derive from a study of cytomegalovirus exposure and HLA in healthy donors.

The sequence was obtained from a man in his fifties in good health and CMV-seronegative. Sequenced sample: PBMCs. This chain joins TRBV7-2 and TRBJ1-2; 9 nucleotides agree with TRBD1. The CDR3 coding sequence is TGTGCCAGCAGCTTCGGACAGGGGAATTATGGCTACACCTTC. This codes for CASSFGQGNYGYTF.